The rows below give T cell receptor beta chains drawn from one sample of a study of PD-1 blockade in classical Hodgkin lymphoma. Assay used: immunoSEQ multiplex PCR; TCRdb lists only in-frame clones, some missing. The table records under 40,000 clones, about nine tenths of them present only once. Specimen: CD4+ T cells from blood. The receptors were sampled from a human donor with classical Hodgkin lymphoma. Both conserved end residues are part of each CDR3. D genes are given only for firm matches. Size is omitted from some rows. Given values are once, few, many or a class for expanded clones.

j_gene: TRBJ1-3
d_gene: TRBD1
v_gene: TRBV19
abundance: NA
CDR3nt: TGTGCCAGTAGTACGTCAAGGACAGGGGCAACCTCTGGAAACACCATATATTTT
CDR3aa: CASSTSRTGATSGNTIYF

j_gene: TRBJ1-5
d_gene: NA
v_gene: TRBV5-1
abundance: NA
CDR3nt: TGCGCCAGCAGCTTGAAAGGGTATAGCAATCAGCCCCAGCATTTT
CDR3aa: CASSLKGYSNQPQHF

j_gene: TRBJ2-1
d_gene: NA
v_gene: TRBV7-9
abundance: few
CDR3nt: TGTGCCAGCAGCTTAGGGGTAGCTGGGTACAATGAGCAGTTCTTC
CDR3aa: CASSLGVAGYNEQFF

j_gene: TRBJ2-5
d_gene: NA
v_gene: TRBV4-1
abundance: NA
CDR3nt: TGCGCCAGCAGCCGACTGGGAGAGACCCAGTACTTC
CDR3aa: CASSRLGETQYF

j_gene: TRBJ2-7
d_gene: NA
v_gene: TRBV28
abundance: NA
CDR3nt: TGTGCCAGCAGTTCCCCGGCTCGGGGAGGTCGCGAGCAGTACTTC
CDR3aa: CASSSPARGGREQYF

j_gene: TRBJ2-1
d_gene: TRBD2
v_gene: TRBV4-1
abundance: NA
CDR3nt: TGCGCCAGCAGCCAAGGGCGGGCTAGCGGGAGTAAAAATGAGCAGTTCTTC
CDR3aa: CASSQGRASGSKNEQFF

j_gene: TRBJ2-7
d_gene: TRBD1
v_gene: TRBV6-5
abundance: NA
CDR3nt: TGTGCCAGCAGTCTAAACAGGGGTTACGAGCAGTACTTC
CDR3aa: CASSLNRGYEQYF

j_gene: TRBJ1-2
d_gene: NA
v_gene: TRBV6-6
abundance: NA
CDR3nt: TGTGCCAGCAGTTACTCGGCCAGGGAAGACTATGGCTACACCTTC
CDR3aa: CASSYSAREDYGYTF

j_gene: TRBJ2-3
d_gene: NA
v_gene: TRBV19
abundance: once
CDR3nt: TGTGCCAGTAGTATTCAGGGGGGGACAGATACGCAGTATTTT
CDR3aa: CASSIQGGTDTQYF

j_gene: TRBJ2-2
d_gene: TRBD2
v_gene: TRBV7-3
abundance: NA
CDR3nt: TGTGCCAGCAGCTCGACTAGCTTTACAGGGGAGCTGTTTTTT
CDR3aa: CASSSTSFTGELFF

j_gene: TRBJ1-1
d_gene: TRBD1
v_gene: TRBV5-1
abundance: NA
CDR3nt: TGCGCCAGCAGCCCGGTTGGCCAGGGGGCTTCAGCTTTCTTT
CDR3aa: CASSPVGQGASAFF

j_gene: TRBJ2-3
d_gene: NA
v_gene: TRBV5-1
abundance: NA
CDR3nt: TGCGCCAGCAGCGCGGTTGAGGCAGGGGATACGCAGTATTTT
CDR3aa: CASSAVEAGDTQYF

j_gene: TRBJ1-1
d_gene: NA
v_gene: TRBV20-1
abundance: NA
CDR3nt: TGCAGTGCTAGGCTAAACACTGAAGCTTTCTTT
CDR3aa: CSARLNTEAFF

j_gene: TRBJ2-1
d_gene: NA
v_gene: TRBV10-3
abundance: NA
CDR3nt: TGTGCCATCAGTGGGGGACAAACCTACAATGAGCAGTTCTTC
CDR3aa: CAISGGQTYNEQFF

j_gene: TRBJ2-7
d_gene: TRBD1
v_gene: TRBV19
abundance: NA
CDR3nt: TGTGCCAGTAGTAGGACAGGGGTAGGCGAGCAGTACTTC
CDR3aa: CASSRTGVGEQYF

j_gene: TRBJ1-6
d_gene: NA
v_gene: TRBV6-5
abundance: NA
CDR3nt: TGTGCCAGCAAAAGCCCCTTGACTAATTCACCCCTCCACTTT
CDR3aa: CASKSPLTNSPLHF

j_gene: TRBJ1-1
d_gene: NA
v_gene: TRBV14
abundance: NA
CDR3nt: TGTGCCAGCAGCCGCGCCATCTGGGGGGAAGCTTTCTTT
CDR3aa: CASSRAIWGEAFF

j_gene: TRBJ2-1
d_gene: TRBD1
v_gene: TRBV9
abundance: NA
CDR3nt: TGTGCCAGCAGCGTAGAGGGACAGGGGGATTACAATGAGCAGTTCTTC
CDR3aa: CASSVEGQGDYNEQFF

j_gene: TRBJ1-1
d_gene: NA
v_gene: TRBV11-3
abundance: NA
CDR3nt: TGTGCCAGCAGCTTAAGCCTAAAGAACACTGAAGCTTTCTTT
CDR3aa: CASSLSLKNTEAFF

j_gene: TRBJ1-1
d_gene: NA
v_gene: TRBV5-1
abundance: NA
CDR3nt: TGCGCCAGCAGCGGGTATGGAGGGAACACTGAAGCTTTCTTT
CDR3aa: CASSGYGGNTEAFF

j_gene: TRBJ2-3
d_gene: TRBD1
v_gene: TRBV6-1
abundance: NA
CDR3nt: TGTGCCAGCAGTGAAGCGCCGGGACAGGGCAGTACGCAGTATTTT
CDR3aa: CASSEAPGQGSTQYF

j_gene: TRBJ1-2
d_gene: NA
v_gene: TRBV5-4
abundance: NA
CDR3nt: TGTGCCAGCAGCTTGGCGCCCCCAGGAGCCACTAACTATGGCTACACCTTC
CDR3aa: CASSLAPPGATNYGYTF

j_gene: TRBJ2-1
d_gene: NA
v_gene: TRBV5-4
abundance: NA
CDR3nt: TGTGCCAGCAGCTCGCCGGGACTTTCCCCCAATGAGCAGTTCTTC
CDR3aa: CASSSPGLSPNEQFF

j_gene: TRBJ1-6
d_gene: NA
v_gene: TRBV5-1
abundance: once
CDR3nt: TGCGCCAGCAGCTTGGAATTCGGGGTACGAGGATCACCCCTCCACTTT
CDR3aa: CASSLEFGVRGSPLHF

j_gene: TRBJ1-1
d_gene: NA
v_gene: TRBV9
abundance: NA
CDR3nt: TGTGCCAGCAGCGTAGAGGCGGCACCGAACACTGAAGCTTTCTTT
CDR3aa: CASSVEAAPNTEAFF

j_gene: TRBJ2-1
d_gene: NA
v_gene: TRBV7-8
abundance: NA
CDR3nt: TGTGCCAGCAGCTTAGGCCCTCTTAGTGATGAGCAGTTCTTC
CDR3aa: CASSLGPLSDEQFF

j_gene: TRBJ1-4
d_gene: NA
v_gene: TRBV5-1
abundance: NA
CDR3nt: TGCGCCAGCAGCCTACGAATCCTGGGAGGGGGTAATGAAAAACTGTTTTTT
CDR3aa: CASSLRILGGGNEKLFF

j_gene: TRBJ2-3
d_gene: NA
v_gene: TRBV6-1
abundance: NA
CDR3nt: TGTGCCAGCAAGGCGGGAAACACAGATACGCAGTATTTT
CDR3aa: CASKAGNTDTQYF

j_gene: TRBJ1-1
d_gene: TRBD1
v_gene: TRBV15
abundance: once
CDR3nt: TGTGCCACCGGGGCAGGGGGTCGTATCTCTGAAGCTTTCTTT
CDR3aa: CATGAGGRISEAFF

j_gene: TRBJ2-1
d_gene: NA
v_gene: TRBV5-1
abundance: NA
CDR3nt: TGCGCCAGCAGCTTGGACCTACTAGGGAGCTCCTACAATGAGCAGTTCTTC
CDR3aa: CASSLDLLGSSYNEQFF

j_gene: TRBJ2-5
d_gene: NA
v_gene: TRBV2
abundance: NA
CDR3nt: TGTGCCAGCAGTGAATCACGCACGTACCAAGAGACCCAGTACTTC
CDR3aa: CASSESRTYQETQYF

j_gene: TRBJ2-5
d_gene: TRBD2
v_gene: TRBV2
abundance: NA
CDR3nt: TGTGCCAGCAGCCGACTAGCGGGAGTGTGGGAGACCCAGTACTTC
CDR3aa: CASSRLAGVWETQYF

j_gene: TRBJ2-1
d_gene: TRBD2
v_gene: TRBV5-4
abundance: NA
CDR3nt: TGTGCCAGCAGGATACCTAGCGGGAGGGACAATGAGCAGTTCTTC
CDR3aa: CASRIPSGRDNEQFF

j_gene: TRBJ1-1
d_gene: NA
v_gene: TRBV9
abundance: few
CDR3nt: TGTGCCAGCAGCGATCAGCCCGGAGGGACTGAAGCTTTCTTT
CDR3aa: CASSDQPGGTEAFF

j_gene: TRBJ2-3
d_gene: NA
v_gene: TRBV4-2
abundance: NA
CDR3nt: TGTGCCAGCAGCCAAGGCCCGGGCGCTACGCAGTATTTT
CDR3aa: CASSQGPGATQYF

j_gene: TRBJ2-1
d_gene: TRBD2
v_gene: TRBV2
abundance: NA
CDR3nt: TGTGCCAGCGTCGAAGAGATGGGGCGGGAGACCTACAATGAGCAGTTCTTC
CDR3aa: CASVEEMGRETYNEQFF

j_gene: TRBJ1-2
d_gene: NA
v_gene: TRBV11-2
abundance: NA
CDR3nt: TGTGCCAGCAGCTTATCGTTGGACGGCTACACCTTC
CDR3aa: CASSLSLDGYTF

j_gene: TRBJ1-1
d_gene: NA
v_gene: TRBV27
abundance: NA
CDR3nt: TGTGCCAGCACTCAACTGACGGGGCGATACACTGAAGCTTTCTTT
CDR3aa: CASTQLTGRYTEAFF

j_gene: TRBJ2-2
d_gene: NA
v_gene: TRBV6-6
abundance: NA
CDR3nt: TGTGCCAGCAGCTCCGGCCCACACACCGGGGAGCTGTTTTTT
CDR3aa: CASSSGPHTGELFF

j_gene: TRBJ1-3
d_gene: NA
v_gene: TRBV6-6
abundance: NA
CDR3nt: TGTGCCAGCGGAAGAGGGCACGGTGGAAACACCATATATTTT
CDR3aa: CASGRGHGGNTIYF

j_gene: TRBJ1-2
d_gene: NA
v_gene: TRBV2
abundance: once
CDR3nt: TGTGCCAGCAGCTGGGGGAGTACCATGCGCGGCTACACCTTC
CDR3aa: CASSWGSTMRGYTF

j_gene: TRBJ2-1
d_gene: TRBD2
v_gene: TRBV28
abundance: NA
CDR3nt: TGTGCCAGCAGGCGACTAGCGAGTGAGCAGTTCTTC
CDR3aa: CASRRLASEQFF

j_gene: TRBJ2-5
d_gene: TRBD2
v_gene: TRBV18
abundance: NA
CDR3nt: TGTGCCAGCTCAGGACTAGCAGAAGAGACCCAGTACTTC
CDR3aa: CASSGLAEETQYF

j_gene: TRBJ1-1
d_gene: NA
v_gene: TRBV7-9
abundance: NA
CDR3nt: TGTGCCAGCAGCTTAGGAGGTTACGGTGAAGCTTTCTTT
CDR3aa: CASSLGGYGEAFF

j_gene: TRBJ2-5
d_gene: NA
v_gene: TRBV6-1
abundance: NA
CDR3nt: TGTGCCAGCAGTGCCCTTTCGGACACGTTGGCCCAGTACTTC
CDR3aa: CASSALSDTLAQYF

j_gene: TRBJ1-3
d_gene: NA
v_gene: TRBV19
abundance: NA
CDR3nt: TGTGCCAGTAGTATAATTGGGGTTGGAAACACCATATATTTT
CDR3aa: CASSIIGVGNTIYF

j_gene: TRBJ1-1
d_gene: NA
v_gene: TRBV7-9
abundance: NA
CDR3nt: TGTGCCAGCAGCCCCCAGGGAGGTGGGTACACTGAAGCTTTCTTT
CDR3aa: CASSPQGGGYTEAFF

j_gene: TRBJ1-1
d_gene: NA
v_gene: TRBV6-6
abundance: NA
CDR3nt: TGTGCCAGCACTCACCCCGGGGGAGGGACTGAAGCTTTCTTT
CDR3aa: CASTHPGGGTEAFF

j_gene: TRBJ2-5
d_gene: TRBD2
v_gene: TRBV7-7
abundance: NA
CDR3nt: TGTGCCAGCAGCTCAGCGGGGAGCGAGACCCAGTACTTC
CDR3aa: CASSSAGSETQYF

j_gene: TRBJ1-1
d_gene: NA
v_gene: TRBV6-5
abundance: NA
CDR3nt: TGTGCCAGCAGTTACAGGAACACTGAAGCTTTCTTT
CDR3aa: CASSYRNTEAFF

j_gene: TRBJ2-5
d_gene: TRBD2
v_gene: TRBV5-1
abundance: once
CDR3nt: TGCGCCAGCAGCTTGGAAACTAGCGGGAGATGGTACTTC
CDR3aa: CASSLETSGRWYF

j_gene: TRBJ2-3
d_gene: NA
v_gene: TRBV6-1
abundance: once
CDR3nt: TGTGCCAGCAGTGGTGGGACTCTTCGAAATACGCAGTATTTT
CDR3aa: CASSGGTLRNTQYF